The rows below give T cell receptor beta chains drawn from one sample of a study of T cell responses to AZD1222 COVID-19 vaccine. Sequencing was performed with immunoSEQ multiplex PCR; in TCRdb, only in-frame clones are kept and a portion is missing. The data contain more than 95,000 clones, around nine tenths of them singletons. Sample: peripheral blood, taken on day 0 of AZD1222 vaccination. All receptors come from an adult in good health. Both conserved end residues are part of each CDR3. The order of the fields is D gene, CDR3 length, V gene, J gene, CDR3 protein. A D gene is named only where the DNA matches it firmly.

>.|15|TRBV27|TRBJ1-2
CASSPGPGHHYGYTF
>.|15|TRBV10-1|TRBJ2-1
CASSESLGSFDEQFF
>.|12|TRBV19|TRBJ1-2
CASSIQSWGYTF
>.|13|TRBV14|TRBJ2-2
CASSRDGTGELFF
>.|12|TRBV7-8|TRBJ1-1
CASSPAQGKAFF
>.|19|TRBV19|TRBJ2-3
CASKKGGFSGGTFTDTQYF
>.|11|TRBV18|TRBJ2-7
CASSPHYEQYF
>.|14|TRBV29-1|TRBJ1-1
CSSGGLGIGTEAFF
>.|11|TRBV5-6|TRBJ1-2
CASSPGQGYTF
>.|12|TRBV6-5|TRBJ2-1
CASNRQDNEQFF
>.|12|TRBV19|TRBJ2-3
CASSHWGDTQYF
>TRBD1|18|TRBV4-1|TRBJ1-1
CASSTGQGNRIMNTEAFF
>.|13|TRBV11-3|TRBJ2-1
CASSRGYYNEQFF
>.|15|TRBV7-3|TRBJ2-1
CASSLTRGDYNEQFF
>.|15|TRBV9|TRBJ1-5
CASSVGRGARQPQHF
>.|15|TRBV6-1|TRBJ1-2
CASSEGGQALYGYTF
>.|16|TRBV7-7|TRBJ1-5
CASSFSATNSNQPQHF
>.|13|TRBV30|TRBJ1-5
CAWSVQDRQPQHF
>TRBD2|18|TRBV4-2|TRBJ2-1
CASSQDLGGGRSYNEQFF
>TRBD1|16|TRBV9|TRBJ1-1
CASSVALTGGNTEAFF
>.|17|TRBV13|TRBJ2-7
CASSLRGEQTLSYEQYF
>.|18|TRBV9|TRBJ2-1
CASSVGAYRTQSYNEQFF
>.|13|TRBV19|TRBJ2-7
CASSRDTGYEQYF
>.|17|TRBV4-1|TRBJ2-2
CASSQVSDRLLSGELFF
>TRBD1|15|TRBV29-1|TRBJ2-2
CSVTTGTGEPGELFF
>TRBD1|14|TRBV7-3|TRBJ1-1
CASSPQGDITEAFF
>.|13|TRBV7-9|TRBJ1-1
CASSIGGNTEAFF
>.|12|TRBV10-1|TRBJ2-1
CASSERTIGQFF
>.|18|TRBV23-1|TRBJ2-5
CASSQSRGVRELAETQYF
>TRBD1|15|TRBV3-1/TRBV3-2|TRBJ2-7
CASSQAWDRVVEQYF
>.|13|TRBV10-3|TRBJ2-3
CAIRGGSTDTQYF
>TRBD1|15|TRBV5-1|TRBJ1-2
CASSLENRGNYGYTF
>TRBD1|15|TRBV10-3|TRBJ2-5
CAIAEHRQGIETQYF
>TRBD1|18|TRBV7-6|TRBJ1-6
CASSKFTGTGLDNSPLHF
>.|14|TRBV3-1/TRBV3-2|TRBJ2-2
CASSQGGVTGELFF
>.|12|TRBV6-6|TRBJ1-4
CATGLSNEKLFF
>.|12|TRBV6-5|TRBJ2-7
CASSSTSSRQYF
>TRBD1|16|TRBV5-1|TRBJ2-3
CASQPRSDRGTDTQYF
>TRBD1|14|TRBV25-1|TRBJ1-2
CASEGQGANYGYTF
>.|14|TRBV6-1|TRBJ2-7
CASSEWQTSYEQYF
>.|12|TRBV2|TRBJ2-2
CASRTNTGELFF
>TRBD1|13|TRBV4-1|TRBJ2-7
CASSPRQGYEQYF
>.|14|TRBV6-5|TRBJ2-7
CASSYNGPPAEQYF
>TRBD1|15|TRBV5-5|TRBJ2-7
CASSSQGTGVREQYF
>.|17|TRBV3-1/TRBV3-2|TRBJ2-5
CASSTRKESRAVVTQYF
>.|14|TRBV7-9|TRBJ2-5
CASSLATLKETQYF
>TRBD1|16|TRBV11-1|TRBJ1-1
CASSLVSGTANTEAFF
>.|12|TRBV5-1|TRBJ2-7
CASSFAGTEQYF
>.|13|TRBV9|TRBJ1-5
CASGPGNNQPQHF
>TRBD1|14|TRBV6-5|TRBJ1-5
CASKDRGSNQPQHF
>.|13|TRBV5-4|TRBJ1-4
CASSLPMTEKLFF
>.|14|TRBV7-8|TRBJ2-5
CASSYQGPTETQYF
>.|18|TRBV12-5|TRBJ1-6
CASGLVLGGSSYNSPLHF
>.|13|TRBV9|TRBJ2-7
CASSPLGGREQYF
>TRBD1|17|TRBV28|TRBJ1-6
CASSAPGGTDYNSPLHF
>TRBD2|19|TRBV7-9|TRBJ2-1
CASSNIGTSGGAAYNEQFF
>.|12|TRBV7-8|TRBJ2-5
CASSTVPETQYF
>.|15|TRBV4-1|TRBJ2-7
CASSQELGTFYEQYF
>.|20|TRBV23-1|TRBJ2-7
CASSQSNRNRDRSRSYEQYF